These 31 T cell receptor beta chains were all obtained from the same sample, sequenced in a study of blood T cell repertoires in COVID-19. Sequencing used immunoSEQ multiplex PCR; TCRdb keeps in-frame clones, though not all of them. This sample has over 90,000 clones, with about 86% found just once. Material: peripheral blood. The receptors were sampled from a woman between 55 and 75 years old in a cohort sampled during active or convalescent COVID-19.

The CDR3 spells CASSPNRGPSYEQYF. The CDR3 nucleotides are TGTGCCAGCAGCCCAAACAGGGGACCCTCCTACGAGCAGTACTTC. The chain recombines TRBV7-9 with TRBJ2-7; the match to TRBD1 covers 7 bases. The V gene's germline CDR1 is SEHNR and CDR2 FQNEAQ (reference sequence). CDR3 length: 15 residues. The V segment lost 5 bases and the J segment 0 bases; nucleotides outside the gene matches: 7.

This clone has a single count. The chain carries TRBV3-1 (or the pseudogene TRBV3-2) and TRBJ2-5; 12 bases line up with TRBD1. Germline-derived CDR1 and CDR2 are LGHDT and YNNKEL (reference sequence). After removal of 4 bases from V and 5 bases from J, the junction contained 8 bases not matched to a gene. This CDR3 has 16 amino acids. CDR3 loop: CASSPYGTGGVETQYF. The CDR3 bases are TGTGCCAGCAGCCCGTATGGGACAGGGGGCGTCGAGACCCAGTACTTC.

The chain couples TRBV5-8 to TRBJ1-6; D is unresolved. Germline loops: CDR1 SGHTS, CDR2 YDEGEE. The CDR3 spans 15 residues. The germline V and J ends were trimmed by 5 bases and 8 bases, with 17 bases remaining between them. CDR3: CASSLRTERDSPLHF. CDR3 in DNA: TGTGCCAGCAGTTTAAGGACCGAGCGGGATTCACCCCTCCACTTT.

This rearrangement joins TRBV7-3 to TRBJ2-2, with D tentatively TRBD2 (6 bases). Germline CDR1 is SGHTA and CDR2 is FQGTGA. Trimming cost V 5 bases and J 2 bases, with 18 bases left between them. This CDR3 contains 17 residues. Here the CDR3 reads CASSQNSTSFNTGELFF. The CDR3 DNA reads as TGTGCCAGCAGCCAGAACTCTACTAGCTTTAACACCGGGGAGCTGTTTTTT.

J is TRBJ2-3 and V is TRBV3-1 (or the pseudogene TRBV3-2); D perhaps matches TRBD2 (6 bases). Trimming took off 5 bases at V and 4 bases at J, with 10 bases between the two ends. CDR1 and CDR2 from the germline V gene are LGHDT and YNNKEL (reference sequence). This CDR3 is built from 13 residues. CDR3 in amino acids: CASSMWGADTQYF. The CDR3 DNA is TGTGCCAGCAGCATGTGGGGGGCAGATACGCAGTATTTT.

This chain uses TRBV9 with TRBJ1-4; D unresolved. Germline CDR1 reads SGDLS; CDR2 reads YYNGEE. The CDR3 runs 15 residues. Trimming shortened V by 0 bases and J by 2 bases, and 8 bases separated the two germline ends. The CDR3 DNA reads TGTGCCAGCAGCGTAGATTCAGGTACTAATGAAAAACTGTTTTTT. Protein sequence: CASSVDSGTNEKLFF.

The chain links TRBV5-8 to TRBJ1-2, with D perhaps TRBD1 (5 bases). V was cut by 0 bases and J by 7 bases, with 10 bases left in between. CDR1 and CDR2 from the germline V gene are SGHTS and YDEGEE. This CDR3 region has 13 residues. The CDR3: CASSLAGKVGYTF. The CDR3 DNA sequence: TGTGCCAGCAGCTTGGCAGGGAAGGTTGGCTACACCTTC.

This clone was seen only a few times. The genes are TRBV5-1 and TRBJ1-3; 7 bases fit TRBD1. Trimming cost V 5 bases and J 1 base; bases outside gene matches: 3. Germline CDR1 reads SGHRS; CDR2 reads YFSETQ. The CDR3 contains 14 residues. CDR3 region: CASRETGSGNTIYF. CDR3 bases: TGCGCCAGCAGGGAGACAGGGTCTGGAAACACCATATATTTT. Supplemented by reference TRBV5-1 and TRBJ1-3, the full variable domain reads KAGVTQTPRYLIKTRGQQVTLSCSPISGHRSVSWYQQTPGQGLQFLFEYFSETQRNKGNFPGRFSGRQFSNSRSEMNVSTLELGDSALYLCASRETGSGNTIYFGEGSWLTVV.

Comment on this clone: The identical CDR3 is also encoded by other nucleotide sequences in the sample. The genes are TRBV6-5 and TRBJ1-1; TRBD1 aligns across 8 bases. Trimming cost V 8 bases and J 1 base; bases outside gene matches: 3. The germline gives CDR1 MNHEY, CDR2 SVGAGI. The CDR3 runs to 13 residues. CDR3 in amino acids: CASSGQGNTEAFF. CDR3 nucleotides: TGTGCCAGCTCCGGACAGGGGAACACTGAAGCTTTCTTT.

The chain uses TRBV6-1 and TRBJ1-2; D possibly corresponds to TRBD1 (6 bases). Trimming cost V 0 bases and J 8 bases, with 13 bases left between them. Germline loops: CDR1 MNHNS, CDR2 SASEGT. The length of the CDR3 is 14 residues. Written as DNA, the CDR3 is TGTGCCAGCAGTGAAGCGGGACACGTTGGCGGCTACACCTTC. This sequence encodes CASSEAGHVGGYTF.

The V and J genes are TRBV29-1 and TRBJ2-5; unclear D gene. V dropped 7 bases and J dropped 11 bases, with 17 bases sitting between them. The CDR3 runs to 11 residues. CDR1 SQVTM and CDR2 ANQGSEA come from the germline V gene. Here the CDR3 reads CSARTKLVQYF. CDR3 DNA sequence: TGCAGCGCCCGAACCAAACTGGTACAGTACTTC.

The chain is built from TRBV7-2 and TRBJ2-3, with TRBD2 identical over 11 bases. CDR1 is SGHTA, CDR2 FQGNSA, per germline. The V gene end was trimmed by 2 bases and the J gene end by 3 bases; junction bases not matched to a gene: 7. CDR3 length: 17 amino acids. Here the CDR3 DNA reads TGTGCCAGCAGCTTAAGTCTAGCGGGGGGACATACAGATACGCAGTATTTT. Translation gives CASSLSLAGGHTDTQYF.

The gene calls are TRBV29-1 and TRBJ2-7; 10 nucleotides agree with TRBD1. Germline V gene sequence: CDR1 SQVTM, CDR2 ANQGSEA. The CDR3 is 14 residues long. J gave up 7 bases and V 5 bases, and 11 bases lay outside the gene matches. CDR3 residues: CSVSLSGTGEEQYF. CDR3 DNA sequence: TGCAGCGTTTCCCTATCCGGGACAGGGGAGGAGCAGTACTTC.

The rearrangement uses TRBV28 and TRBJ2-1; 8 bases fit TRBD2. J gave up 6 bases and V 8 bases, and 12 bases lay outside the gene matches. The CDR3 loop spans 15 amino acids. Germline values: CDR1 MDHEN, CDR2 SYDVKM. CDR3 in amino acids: CASLTQREIFNEQFF. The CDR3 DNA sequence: TGTGCCAGCCTCACCCAGCGGGAGATTTTCAATGAGCAGTTCTTC.

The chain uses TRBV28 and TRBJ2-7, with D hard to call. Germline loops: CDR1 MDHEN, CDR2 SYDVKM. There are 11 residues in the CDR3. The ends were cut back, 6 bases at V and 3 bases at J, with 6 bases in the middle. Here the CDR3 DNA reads TGTGCCAGCAGCCTTCGCTACGAGCAGTACTTC. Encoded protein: CASSLRYEQYF. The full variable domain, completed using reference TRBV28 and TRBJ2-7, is DVKVTQSSRYLVKRTGEKVFLECVQDMDHENMFWYRQDPGLGLRLIYFSYDVKMKEKGDIPEGYSVSREKKERFSLILESASTNQTSMYLCASSLRYEQYFGPGTRLTVT.

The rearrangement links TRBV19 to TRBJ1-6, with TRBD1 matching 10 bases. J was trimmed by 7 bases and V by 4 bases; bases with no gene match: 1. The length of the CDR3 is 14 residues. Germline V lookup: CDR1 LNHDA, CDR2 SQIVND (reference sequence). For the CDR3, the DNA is TGTGCCAGTAGTAGGACAGGGGGGAATTCACCCCTCCACTTT. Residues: CASSRTGGNSPLHF.

The CDR3 region is CASSEWMEGQGAEDTQYF. The CDR3 DNA is TGTGCCAGCAGTGAATGGATGGAGGGACAGGGGGCGGAGGATACGCAGTATTTT. V usage is TRBV2 and J usage is TRBJ2-3; 12 bases agree with TRBD1. Germline CDR1 SNHLY, CDR2 FYNNEI. The CDR3 covers 18 residues. V shed 2 bases, J shed 6 bases, and the junction held 12 bases outside the gene matches.

CDR3 coding DNA: TGTGCCAGCAGCCGAAGCGGGAGAGGGAAAGAGACCCAGTACTTC. Translation gives CASSRSGRGKETQYF. The V call is TRBV5-4, the J call TRBJ2-5; 8 positions agree with TRBD2. CDR3 size: 15 residues. Germline values: CDR1 SGHNT, CDR2 YYREEE (reference sequence). V shed 4 bases, J shed 3 bases, and the junction held 8 bases outside the gene matches. Complete variable domain (other parts from reference TRBV5-4 and TRBJ2-5): ETGVTQSPTHLIKTRGQQVTLRCSSQSGHNTVSWYQQALGQGPQFIFQYYREEENGRGNFPPRFSGLQFPNYSSELNVNALELDDSALYLCASSRSGRGKETQYFGPGTRLLVL.

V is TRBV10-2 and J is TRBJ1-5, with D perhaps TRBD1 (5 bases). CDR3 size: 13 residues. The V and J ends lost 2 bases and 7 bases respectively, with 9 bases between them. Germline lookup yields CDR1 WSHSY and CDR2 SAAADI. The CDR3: CASSEGAWQPQHF. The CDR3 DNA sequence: TGCGCCAGCAGTGAGGGGGCTTGGCAGCCCCAGCATTTT.

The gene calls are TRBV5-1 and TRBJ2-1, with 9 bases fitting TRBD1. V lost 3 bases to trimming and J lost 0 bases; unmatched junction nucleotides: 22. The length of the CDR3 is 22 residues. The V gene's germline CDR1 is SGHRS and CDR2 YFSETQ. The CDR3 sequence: CASSYAPTGTGTGVRSYNEQFF. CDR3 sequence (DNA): TGCGCCAGCAGCTACGCACCTACGGGGACAGGGACGGGCGTACGCTCCTACAATGAGCAGTTCTTC.

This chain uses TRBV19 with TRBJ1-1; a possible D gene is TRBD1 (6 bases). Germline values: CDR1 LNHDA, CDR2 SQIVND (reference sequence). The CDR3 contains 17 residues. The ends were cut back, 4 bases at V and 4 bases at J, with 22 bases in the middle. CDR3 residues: CASSKRPNRAPGTEAFF. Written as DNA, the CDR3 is TGTGCCAGTAGTAAAAGACCCAACAGGGCTCCTGGCACTGAAGCTTTCTTT.

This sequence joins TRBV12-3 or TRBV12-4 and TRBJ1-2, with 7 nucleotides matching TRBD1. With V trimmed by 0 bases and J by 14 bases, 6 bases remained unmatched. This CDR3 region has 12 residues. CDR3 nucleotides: TGTGCCAGCAGTTTAGCCGAAGGGGGCGAAACCTTC. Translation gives CASSLAEGGETF.

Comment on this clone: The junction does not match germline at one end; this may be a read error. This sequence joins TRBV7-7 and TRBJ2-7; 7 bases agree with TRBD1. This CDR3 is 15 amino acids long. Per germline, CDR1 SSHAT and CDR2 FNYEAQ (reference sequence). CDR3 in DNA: TGTGCTAGCAGCCCCGACAGGGTAAGCCGCTACGAGCAGTACTTC. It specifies CASSPDRVSRYEQYF.

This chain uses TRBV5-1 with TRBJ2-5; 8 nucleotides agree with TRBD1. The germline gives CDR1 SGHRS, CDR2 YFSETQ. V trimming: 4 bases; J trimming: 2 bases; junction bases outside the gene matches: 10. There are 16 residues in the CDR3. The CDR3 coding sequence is TGCGCCAGCAGCGTACAATGGACAGGGATTCAAGAGACCCAGTACTTC. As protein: CASSVQWTGIQETQYF.

CDR3 in amino acids: CASSTSGGTDTQYF. Here the CDR3 DNA reads TGTGCCAGCAGCACAAGCGGGGGGACAGATACGCAGTATTTT. The rearrangement links TRBV7-3 to TRBJ2-3; TRBD2 aligns across 9 bases. With V trimmed by 5 bases and J by 3 bases, 3 bases remained unmatched. Germline values: CDR1 SGHTA, CDR2 FQGTGA. The CDR3 covers 14 residues.

The CDR3 DNA follows: TGTGCCAGCAGCTTAGGAGTAGATTCGAGCACAGATACGCAGTATTTT. Its translation is CASSLGVDSSTDTQYF. The V gene is TRBV11-2, the J gene TRBJ2-3; D gene uncertain. V lost 1 base and J lost 0, with 11 bases in between. The CDR3 extends over 16 amino acids. CDR1 is SGHAT and CDR2 is FQNNGV in the germline V gene. Based on the CDR3 plus reference TRBV11-2 and TRBJ2-3, the full variable domain is EAGVAQSPRYKIIEKRQSVAFWCNPISGHATLYWYQQILGQGPKLLIQFQNNGVVDDSQLPKDRFSAERLKGVDSTLKIQPAKLEDSAVYLCASSLGVDSSTDTQYFGPGTRLTVL.

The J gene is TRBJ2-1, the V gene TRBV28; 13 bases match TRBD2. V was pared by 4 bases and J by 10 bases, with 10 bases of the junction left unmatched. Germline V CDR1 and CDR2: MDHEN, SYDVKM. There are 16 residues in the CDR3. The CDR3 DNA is TGTGCCAGCAGTTCCCTTCCGGGACTAGCGGGAAGGGAGCAGTTCTTC. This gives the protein CASSSLPGLAGREQFF. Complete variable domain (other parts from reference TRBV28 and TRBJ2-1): DVKVTQSSRYLVKRTGEKVFLECVQDMDHENMFWYRQDPGLGLRLIYFSYDVKMKEKGDIPEGYSVSREKKERFSLILESASTNQTSMYLCASSSLPGLAGREQFFGPGTRLTVL.

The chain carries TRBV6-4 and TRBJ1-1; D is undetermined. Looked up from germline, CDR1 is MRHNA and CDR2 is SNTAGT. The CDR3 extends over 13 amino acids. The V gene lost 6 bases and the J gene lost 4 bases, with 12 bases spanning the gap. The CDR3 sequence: CASRRTSSTEAFF. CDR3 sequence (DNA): TGTGCCAGCAGACGTACGAGTTCCACTGAAGCTTTCTTT.

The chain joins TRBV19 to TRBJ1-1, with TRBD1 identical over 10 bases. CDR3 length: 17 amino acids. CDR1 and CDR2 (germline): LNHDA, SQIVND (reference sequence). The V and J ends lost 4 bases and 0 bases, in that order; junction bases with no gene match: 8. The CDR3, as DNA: TGTGCCAGTAGTACCGGGACAGGGGATAGTGTGAACACTGAAGCTTTCTTT. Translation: CASSTGTGDSVNTEAFF.

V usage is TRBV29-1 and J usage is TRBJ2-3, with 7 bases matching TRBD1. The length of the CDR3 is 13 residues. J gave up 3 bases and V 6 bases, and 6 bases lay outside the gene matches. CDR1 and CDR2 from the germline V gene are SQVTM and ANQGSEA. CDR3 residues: CSVAQGMTDTQYF. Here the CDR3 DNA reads TGCAGCGTCGCACAGGGGATGACAGATACGCAGTATTTT.

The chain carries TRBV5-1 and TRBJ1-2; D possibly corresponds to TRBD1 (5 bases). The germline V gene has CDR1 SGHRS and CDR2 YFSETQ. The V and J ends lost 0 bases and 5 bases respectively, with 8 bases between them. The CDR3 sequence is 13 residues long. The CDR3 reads CASSLATEYGYTF. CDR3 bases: TGCGCCAGCAGCTTGGCGACAGAATATGGCTACACCTTC.